The 19 T cell receptor beta chains listed next were all sequenced from one sample in a study of CD8+CD57+ T cells in acquired aplastic anemia. The template used for profiling TCR beta VDJ and CDR3 was genomic DNA. In TCRdb, the reads were re-called with MiXCR into one record per CDR3 protein. The table has roughly 500,000 distinct CDR3 sequences, over 25% seen once; the top ten hold roughly 0.8%. An expansion of CD8+CD57+ cells by flow cytometry had been shown in patients chosen for sequencing. Material: sorted CD4+, CD8+, or CD8+CD57+ T cells (not recorded which) from PBMCs. These receptors were taken from a human donor with aplastic anemia.

This rearrangement joins TRBV6-1 to TRBJ1-2; D uncertain. The CDR3 contains 13 residues. The V end lost 6 bases, the J end lost 4 bases, and 12 bases lay between the germline ends. In germline, CDR1 is MNHNS, CDR2 SASEGT. The CDR3 protein is CASRTLGSYGYTF. CDR3 coding DNA: TGTGCCAGCAGAACCCTTGGGAGCTATGGCTACACCTTC.

Note on this clonotype: This may be a read error, as it is one base from a much larger clone. The chain is built from TRBV25-1 and TRBJ2-7; a possible D gene is TRBD2 (7 bases). The germline gives CDR1 MGHDK, CDR2 SYGVNS. This CDR3 spans 13 amino acids. V gave up 7 bases and J gave up 8 bases, with 18 bases separating them. The CDR3 is CASTRGAGYKQYF. The CDR3 DNA follows: TGTGCCAGCACCCGGGGGGCAGGGTACAAGCAGTACTTC.

This clonotype was picked up many times. The chain recombines TRBV13 with TRBJ2-7, with 10 bases lining up with TRBD2. Germline trimming cut 5 bases from V and 2 bases from J; bases unmatched to any gene: 3. Looked up from germline, CDR1 is PRHDT and CDR2 is FYEKMQ (reference sequence). The CDR3 is 14 amino acids. The CDR3 loop is CASSRTSGAYEQYF. CDR3 DNA: TGTGCCAGCAGCCGGACTAGCGGCGCCTACGAGCAGTACTTC.

This clonotype occurred many times. The J gene is TRBJ1-5, the V gene TRBV19; D not resolved. This CDR3 has 15 amino acids. V lost 5 bases, J lost 0 bases, and 11 bases lay in between. Germline V CDR1 and CDR2: LNHDA, SQIVND (reference sequence). In DNA form, the CDR3 reads TGTGCCAGTAGTTTCAGGCCTTATAGCAATCAGCCCCAGCATTTT. It is translated as CASSFRPYSNQPQHF.

This chain connects TRBV20-1 to TRBJ2-1; 13 nucleotides agree with TRBD2. This CDR3 region has 15 residues. The V segment lost 6 bases and the J segment 5 bases; nucleotides outside the gene matches: 7. The germline gives CDR1 DFQATT, CDR2 SNEGSKA (reference sequence). The CDR3 reads CSAPPGTSGNNEQFF. The DNA of the CDR3 is TGCAGTGCACCTCCCGGGACTAGCGGGAACAATGAGCAGTTCTTC.

This clonotype was found many times. The chain employs TRBV7-2 and TRBJ2-7, with D perhaps TRBD2 (7 bases). CDR3 length: 13 amino acids. V shed 6 bases and J shed 3 bases, with 12 bases lying between them. Germline CDR1 and CDR2: SGHTA and FQGNSA. CDR3 region: CASRKGGDYEQYF. The CDR3 coding sequence is TGTGCCAGCAGAAAAGGGGGGGACTACGAGCAGTACTTC.

This rearrangement joins TRBV27 to TRBJ2-1; weak D call: TRBD1 (6 bases). CDR3 length equals 13 residues. V lost 5 bases and J lost 8, with 13 bases in between. CDR1 is MNHEY and CDR2 is SMNVEV in the germline V gene (reference sequence). CDR3 loop: CASSDARGDEQFF. Here the CDR3 DNA reads TGTGCCAGCAGTGATGCCAGGGGAGATGAGCAGTTCTTC.

This clonotype was found many times. The rearrangement uses TRBV7-3 and TRBJ2-7; D possibly corresponds to TRBD1 (6 bases). Germline V CDR1 and CDR2: SGHTA, FQGTGA. Trimming removed 4 bases at V and 4 bases at J, with 20 bases between. The CDR3 runs 16 residues. DNA of the CDR3: TGTGCCAGCAGCTCATCCTTGGACAGAAGGGGTTACGAGCAGTACTTC. This encodes CASSSSLDRRGYEQYF.

This clonotype was found many times. The V and J genes are TRBV7-9 and TRBJ2-3; D gene uncertain. The germline V gene encodes CDR1 SEHNR and CDR2 FQNEAQ (reference sequence). Trimming removed 1 base at V and 3 bases at J, with 5 bases between. The CDR3 is 13 residues long. CDR3 nucleotide sequence: TGTGCCAGCAGCTTAGTTCAGACAGATACGCAGTATTTT. Translated: CASSLVQTDTQYF.

The chain uses TRBV6-5 and TRBJ2-7; unclear D gene. Trimming removed 0 bases at V and 2 bases at J, with 8 bases between. CDR1 and CDR2 from the germline V gene are MNHEY and SVGAGI. The CDR3 is made up of 14 amino acids. CDR3 in DNA: TGTGCCAGCAGTTACTCGTCACGGACCTACGAGCAGTACTTC. Encoded protein: CASSYSSRTYEQYF.

A remark on this clonotype: A clone one base away is much larger, so this may be a read error. The chain is built from TRBV2 and TRBJ1-3, with unresolved D. The CDR3 has 15 residues. V dropped 1 base and J dropped 0 bases, with 7 bases sitting between them. The germline CDR1 and CDR2 sequences are SNHLY and FYNNEI. The CDR3 DNA reads as TGTGCCAGCAGTGAAGGTCTGGACTCTGGAAACACCATATATTTT. As protein: CASSEGLDSGNTIYF.

The CDR3 nucleotides are TGTGCCAGCAGAGACCCGGGACAGGGACCTTATGGCTACACCTTC. Protein sequence: CASRDPGQGPYGYTF. The chain has TRBV25-1 and TRBJ1-2; 9 bases are a match to TRBD1. After removal of 6 bases from V and 5 bases from J, the junction contained 10 bases not matched to a gene. The CDR3 is made up of 15 amino acids. The germline V gene has CDR1 MGHDK and CDR2 SYGVNS.

This clonotype was counted between two and nine times. The rearrangement uses TRBV11-2 and TRBJ1-6; possibly TRBD1 for D (5 bases). This CDR3 comprises 16 residues. Trimming took 6 bases from V and 3 from J, leaving 15 bases between them. Germline V CDR1 and CDR2: SGHAT, FQNNGV. CDR3 loop: CASRSVRADYNSPLHF. CDR3 DNA sequence: TGTGCCAGCAGATCCGTCAGGGCCGACTATAATTCACCCCTCCACTTT.

As to this clonotype: Mismatch with germline at one junction end may stem from a read error. The gene calls are TRBV19 and TRBJ2-7; tentative D call: TRBD2 (6 bases). This CDR3 spans 15 amino acids. Germline assignment: CDR1 LNHDA and CDR2 SQIVND (reference sequence). As DNA, the CDR3 is TGTACCAGTAGTACGGAACCGCGGGGATCCTACGAGCAGTACTTC. Encoded protein: CTSSTEPRGSYEQYF.

A word on this clonotype: A much larger clone lies one base from this, so it may be a read error. This CDR3 fails to terminate in the conserved phenylalanine or tryptophan, so it likely reflects a read error. The CDR3 here is CASSPGGGRPPYEQYL. For the CDR3, the DNA is TGTGCCAGCAGCCCAGGTGGCGGGAGACCACCCTACGAGCAGTACCTC. V and J are TRBV9 and TRBJ2-7, with 7 bases identical to TRBD2. V shed 4 bases and J 2 bases; nucleotides not matched to a gene: 12. This CDR3 region has 16 residues. Germline loops: CDR1 SGDLS, CDR2 YYNGEE.

This clonotype was seen repeatedly, ten times or more. This sequence joins TRBV10-3 and TRBJ1-2; possibly TRBD1 for D (5 bases). Germline V gene data show CDR1 as ENHRY and CDR2 as SYGVKD. The CDR3 runs to 14 residues. Trimming took 8 bases from V and 6 from J, leaving 19 bases between them. DNA of the CDR3: TGTGCCATCGAAGGGTTCCCAGGGAACCATGGCTACACCTTC. Residues: CAIEGFPGNHGYTF.

There are many counts of this clonotype. The V and J genes are TRBV24-1 and TRBJ2-3; D is ambiguous. V was trimmed by 7 bases and J by 0 bases, leaving 7 bases between them. Germline V gene data show CDR1 as KGHDR and CDR2 as SFDVKD. The CDR3 is 13 amino acids. The CDR3 is CATSSSSTDTQYF. Here the CDR3 DNA reads TGTGCCACCAGCTCCTCTAGCACAGATACGCAGTATTTT.

This clonotype was seen many times. V is TRBV5-1 and J is TRBJ1-5; maybe TRBD1 (5 bases). Germline-derived CDR1 and CDR2 are SGHRS and YFSETQ. The V gene lost 4 bases and the J gene lost 5 bases, with 10 bases spanning the gap. The CDR3 has 13 residues. The CDR3 region is CASSPGRDQPQHF. CDR3 sequence (DNA): TGCGCCAGCAGCCCCGGCAGGGATCAGCCCCAGCATTTT.

This clonotype has a handful of counts. The rearrangement uses TRBV5-4 and TRBJ2-3, with 10 bases matching TRBD2. This CDR3 comprises 14 residues. V shed 5 bases, J shed 5 bases, and the junction held 5 bases outside the gene matches. The germline V gene has CDR1 SGHNT and CDR2 YYREEE (reference sequence). DNA for the CDR3: TGTGCCAGCAGAGAATTAGCGGGAGGAGATACGCAGTATTTT. Its protein is CASRELAGGDTQYF.